Listed below are T cell receptor beta chains from one sample, sequenced in a study of CD4 T cells in relation to SARS-CoV-2 and coronaviruses. Which antigens these TCRs recognize remains unknown. The repertoire was sequenced with immunoSEQ multiplex PCR; TCRdb's copy has only in-frame clones and lacks some. The table lists approximately 11,000 clones, approximately 74% of them singletons. Sequenced material: CD4+ T cells from PBMCs, cultured in vitro. These receptors all come from a human donor in good health. CDR3s include the opening cysteine and the closing phenylalanine or tryptophan. D genes are given only for firm matches. Size tells how often a clone was seen (once, few, many) or the class of an expanded clone, and some rows leave it out.

v_call	clone_size	j_call	cdr3_length	d_call	cdr3_nt	cdr3_aa
TRBV11-2	.	TRBJ2-3	20	TRBD2	TGTGCCAGCAGCTTAGAGGCTAGCGGGGGCCGTGTCGGTGGCACAGATACGCAGTATTTT	CASSLEASGGRVGGTDTQYF
TRBV19	.	TRBJ2-1	17	TRBD2	TGTGCCAGTAAAGGTATTGTAGGACTAGCGGTTTACAATGAGCAGTTCTTC	CASKGIVGLAVYNEQFF
TRBV18	few	TRBJ1-1	14	.	TGTGCCAGCTCACCGGGACACGGGAGCACTGAAGCTTTCTTT	CASSPGHGSTEAFF
TRBV7-2	.	TRBJ1-1	16	.	TGTGCCAGCAGCTTAGCCCCGAGGGGGTTGAACACTGAAGCTTTCTTT	CASSLAPRGLNTEAFF
TRBV4-1	.	TRBJ2-7	19	.	TGCGCCAGCAGCCAAGTTGGGCCGGTTATCTGGAGACAAAGGGGGGAGCAGTACTTC	CASSQVGPVIWRQRGEQYF
TRBV25-1	large	TRBJ2-3	16	.	TGTGCCACCGAGAAAATAACAGGGTTGACGGCAGATACGCAGTATTTT	CATEKITGLTADTQYF
TRBV4-2	.	TRBJ2-4	14	.	TGTGCCAGCAGCCAAGTAACAACAGTCTCTAATCAGTACTTC	CASSQVTTVSNQYF
TRBV7-2	.	TRBJ1-5	15	TRBD1	TGTGCCAGCAGCTTGAGGACAGGGGAGGCTCAGCCCCAGCATTTT	CASSLRTGEAQPQHF
TRBV6-2/TRBV6-3	.	TRBJ1-2	15	.	TGTGCCAGCAGTCCCCGACGGAATACTAACTATGGCTACACCTTC	CASSPRRNTNYGYTF
TRBV7-9	.	TRBJ2-7	12	.	TGTGCCAGCAGCCGAGACACTTACGAGCAGTACTTC	CASSRDTYEQYF
TRBV5-4	few	TRBJ2-3	15	.	TGTGCCAGCAGCCAACCCGGGAGCCTTAAAGATACGCAGTATTTT	CASSQPGSLKDTQYF
TRBV7-9	.	TRBJ2-1	18	TRBD2	TGTGCCAGCAGCCCTCCCGGTGGCAGCGGGAGCCCCAGGGGTGAGCAGTTCTTC	CASSPPGGSGSPRGEQFF
TRBV28	.	TRBJ1-1	15	TRBD1	TGTGCCAGCAGCCTAGCAGGGGGGGCTGTCGCTGAAGCTTTCTTT	CASSLAGGAVAEAFF
TRBV5-1	.	TRBJ2-1	15	TRBD2	TGCGCCAGCAGCATGGGACTAGCGGGACCGGATGAGCAGTTCTTC	CASSMGLAGPDEQFF
TRBV11-3	.	TRBJ2-1	16	TRBD1	TGTGCCAGCAGCTCGCGCCGGGACAGGGGGCAAGATGAGCAGTTCTTC	CASSSRRDRGQDEQFF
TRBV2	.	TRBJ2-7	12	.	TGTGCCAGCAGTTCCGGGATCTACGAGCAGTACTTC	CASSSGIYEQYF
TRBV18	.	TRBJ1-2	13	.	TGTGCCAGCTCACCACCCACAAGCTATGGCTACACCTTC	CASSPPTSYGYTF
TRBV9	.	TRBJ1-5	13	.	TGTGCCAGCAGCGTAGAGAGCAATCAGCCCCAGCATTTT	CASSVESNQPQHF
TRBV4-3	.	TRBJ2-5	19	TRBD2	TGCGCCAGCAGCCAGGCTTCTCTAGGCGGGAGAGGAGTGCAGGAGACCCAGTACTTC	CASSQASLGGRGVQETQYF
TRBV3-1/TRBV3-2	.	TRBJ2-1	15	TRBD2	TGTGCCAGCAGCCCAATCGGGGGGGCCCTGAATGAGCAGTTCTTC	CASSPIGGALNEQFF
TRBV6-5	.	TRBJ1-1	12	.	TGTGCCAGCAGCAAGATCGGGACTGAAGCTTTCTTT	CASSKIGTEAFF
TRBV7-2	.	TRBJ2-7	13	TRBD2	TGTGCCAGCAGTAAGCGGGGGAACTACGAGCAGTACTTC	CASSKRGNYEQYF
TRBV3-1/TRBV3-2	few	TRBJ1-2	14	.	TGTGCCAGCAGCCAGATTGCAGATAACTATGGCTACACCTTC	CASSQIADNYGYTF
TRBV27	.	TRBJ2-7	14	TRBD1	TGTGCCAGCAGTGGGACAGGAGGTCTCCGCGAGCAGTACTTC	CASSGTGGLREQYF